The 15 T cell receptor beta chains below were found in one sample sequenced in a study of blood T cell repertoires in COVID-19. Clones were read by immunoSEQ multiplex PCR, and TCRdb kept only the in-frame ones, dropping some. The data contain 95,000 to 110,000 clones, roughly nine tenths of them singletons. The sample comprised peripheral blood. The receptors were gathered from a woman older than 75 in a cohort sampled during active COVID-19.

This chain joins TRBV18 and TRBJ1-1; 8 nucleotides match TRBD1. The germline V gene has CDR1 KGHSH and CDR2 LQKENI. The V and J ends lost 6 bases and 2 bases, in that order; junction bases with no gene match: 5. The CDR3 extends over 14 amino acids. The CDR3 region is CASSYGQGNTEAFF. The CDR3 DNA is TGTGCCAGCTCTTACGGACAGGGCAACACTGAAGCTTTCTTT.

The chain is built from TRBV10-3 and TRBJ1-3, with D possibly being TRBD1 (5 bases). From germline, CDR1 is ENHRY and CDR2 SYGVKD. There are 17 residues in the CDR3. Trimming pared 5 bases from V and 0 bases from J, leaving 17 bases between. The CDR3 here is CAISYRGKSRSGNTIYF. The CDR3 DNA reads TGTGCCATCAGTTATCGGGGGAAATCTCGCTCTGGAAACACCATATATTTT.

This clone was recorded a few times. The chain joins TRBV29-1 to TRBJ2-7; 8 bases line up with TRBD2. The CDR3 length is 14 residues. CDR1 SQVTM and CDR2 ANQGSEA come from the germline V gene. V was clipped by 6 bases and J by 1 base; unmatched bases: 8. This chain's CDR3 is CSVRTAGASYEQYF. The CDR3 DNA reads as TGCAGCGTCAGGACAGCGGGAGCATCCTACGAGCAGTACTTC.

J is TRBJ2-1 and V is TRBV28, with D possibly TRBD1 on 5 matching bases. The CDR3 extends over 11 amino acids. Trimming pared 5 bases from V and 9 bases from J, leaving 8 bases between. Per the germline V gene, CDR1 is MDHEN and CDR2 is SYDVKM. Here the CDR3 DNA reads TGTGCCAGCAGTGTAACAGGTGAGCAGTTCTTC. It encodes CASSVTGEQFF.

The chain is built from TRBV24-1 and TRBJ2-5; D possibly corresponds to TRBD2 (5 bases). The CDR3 has 13 amino acids. V dropped 5 bases and J dropped 5 bases, with 11 bases sitting between them. Germline assignment: CDR1 KGHDR and CDR2 SFDVKD. This CDR3 reads CATSAWETETQYF. The DNA for the CDR3 is TGTGCCACCAGTGCCTGGGAGACGGAGACCCAGTACTTC.

This chain connects TRBV14 to TRBJ2-1; 13 positions agree with TRBD2. The CDR3 contains 19 residues. Trimming at V came to 4 bases and at J to 1 base, leaving 10 bases not matched to a gene. The germline gives CDR1 SGHDN, CDR2 FVKESK. In DNA, the CDR3 is TGTGCCAGCAGCCTCCGACTAGCGGGAGGCCTTCTATCCTACAATGAGCAGTTCTTC. It encodes CASSLRLAGGLLSYNEQFF.

The chain uses TRBV19 and TRBJ1-5; TRBD1 matches 9 bases. Trimming at V came to 5 bases and at J to 6 bases, leaving 11 bases not matched to a gene. The CDR3 is 16 residues long. CDR1 and CDR2 from the germline V gene are LNHDA and SQIVND (reference sequence). The CDR3 DNA reads TGTGCCAGTAGTTCTCCCGGGACAGGGATCCGTCAGCCCCAGCATTTT. Protein product: CASSSPGTGIRQPQHF. Based on the CDR3 plus reference TRBV19 and TRBJ1-5, the full variable domain is DGGITQSPKYLFRKEGQNVTLSCEQNLNHDAMYWYRQDPGQGLRLIYYSQIVNDFQKGDIAEGYSVSREKKESFPLTVTSAQKNPTAFYLCASSSPGTGIRQPQHFGDGTRLSIL.

The chain links TRBV19 to TRBJ2-1; TRBD1 matches 8 bases. The germline CDR1 and CDR2 sequences are LNHDA and SQIVND (reference sequence). V shed 5 bases and J 2 bases; nucleotides not matched to a gene: 5. This CDR3 is built from 15 residues. The CDR3 loop is CASSQGTGTYNEQFF. CDR3 DNA sequence: TGTGCCAGTAGTCAAGGGACAGGAACCTACAATGAGCAGTTCTTC.

This chain connects TRBV9 to TRBJ2-3; D uncertain. The CDR3 has 13 residues. Trimming removed 2 bases at V and 3 bases at J, with 7 bases between. The germline V gene has CDR1 SGDLS and CDR2 YYNGEE. The CDR3 loop is CASSVAGTDTQYF. In DNA form, the CDR3 reads TGTGCCAGCAGCGTGGCCGGGACAGATACGCAGTATTTT.

The rearrangement joins TRBV5-5 to TRBJ2-2, with TRBD1 matching over 8 bases. Germline V gene sequence: CDR1 SGHKS, CDR2 YYEKEE (reference sequence). The ends lost 4 bases at V and 7 bases at J; junction bases unmatched: 6. This CDR3 has 14 amino acids. CDR3 loop: CASSPDRAHGELFF. In DNA, the CDR3 is TGTGCCAGCAGCCCGGACAGGGCTCACGGGGAGCTGTTTTTT.

The chain combines TRBV6-4 with TRBJ2-1; 13 bases are shared with TRBD2. Losses at the gene ends were 5 bases for V and 8 bases for J; bases not matched to a gene: 3. There are 14 residues in the CDR3. Looked up from germline, CDR1 is MRHNA and CDR2 is SNTAGT. The CDR3 sequence is CASSIGTSGDEQFF. The CDR3 DNA sequence: TGTGCCAGCAGTATCGGGACTAGCGGGGATGAGCAGTTCTTC.

The chain links TRBV5-1 to TRBJ2-1, with a tentative D call TRBD2 (6 bases). The germline V gene encodes CDR1 SGHRS and CDR2 YFSETQ. Trimming took 0 bases from V and 4 from J, leaving 11 bases between them. The CDR3 consists of 15 residues. The CDR3 DNA reads as TGCGCCAGCAGCTTGGGGGGACTCCAATACAATGAGCAGTTCTTC. Amino acids: CASSLGGLQYNEQFF.

The V and J genes are TRBV5-1 and TRBJ2-3; D may be TRBD2 (5 bases). Trimming pared 0 bases from V and 0 bases from J, leaving 11 bases between. CDR1 and CDR2 from the germline V gene are SGHRS and YFSETQ. The CDR3 extends over 16 amino acids. CDR3 nucleotides: TGCGCCAGCAGCTTGGAGGGTAGGACTAGCACAGATACGCAGTATTTT. Protein sequence: CASSLEGRTSTDTQYF.

This rearrangement joins TRBV10-3 to TRBJ2-7; TRBD2 agrees at 8 bases. This CDR3 has 14 amino acids. J gave up 4 bases and V 3 bases, and 5 bases lay outside the gene matches. Germline CDR1 is ENHRY and CDR2 is SYGVKD. The CDR3 DNA sequence: TGTGCCATCAGTGAAGCGGTAGCGGGATACGAGCAGTACTTC. Its translation: CAISEAVAGYEQYF.

The count of this clone is one. This rearrangement joins TRBV5-1 to TRBJ2-2; D not certain. Germline V gene data show CDR1 as SGHRS and CDR2 as YFSETQ. The CDR3 runs 15 residues. Trimming removed 2 bases from V and 7 bases from J, with 15 bases in between. CDR3 loop: CASSLQLMSSGELFF. CDR3 DNA: TGCGCCAGCAGCTTACAGCTGATGAGTAGCGGGGAGCTGTTTTTT.